This T cell receptor beta chain came from a study of Ad26.COV2.S vaccination and SARS-CoV-2 variants. Profiling relied on immunoSEQ multiplex PCR, and the TCRdb table lists in-frame clones only, not all of them. The data show fewer than 800,000 clones, 89% seen once. Noted treatment: over 15 received Ad26.COV2.S at low or high dose, single or two shots; 5 received placebo; per-sample allocation not given. Collection of samples fell on day 63 after the first vaccine or placebo injection. This person who donated was an adult of 18-55 years in Boston. This clonotype was sampled from a person aged 18-65 years who received the Ad26.COV2.S COVID-19 vaccine or a placebo. The sample here was peripheral blood, taken in a trial of Ad26.COV2.S vaccine versus placebo.

The CDR3 DNA sequence: TGTGCCAGCAGCTTGGGGGCGATCACCGGGGAGCTGTTTTTT. Translated: CASSLGAITGELFF. This chain uses TRBV5-5 with TRBJ2-2; no clear D gene. The V gene's germline CDR1 is SGHKS and CDR2 YYEKEE (reference sequence). Trimming cost V 0 bases and J 4 bases, with 7 bases left between them. This CDR3 is 14 amino acids long.